Listed here are 17 T cell receptor beta chains from one sample, sequenced in a study of cytomegalovirus exposure and HLA in healthy donors. Profiling relied on immunoSEQ multiplex PCR, and the TCRdb table lists in-frame clones only, not all of them. The data show about 180,000 clones, around 85% seen once. Sequencing used PBMCs. These receptors originate from a man between 18 and 29 years old in good health and CMV-seropositive.

J is TRBJ1-1 and V is TRBV4-1; D ambiguous. CDR1 MGHRA and CDR2 YSYEKL come from the germline V gene. The V end was cut by 6 bases, the J end by 3 bases, with 14 bases between. The CDR3 length is 14 residues. CDR3 nucleotide sequence: TGCGCCAGCAGAGGGTTCTTGAGGGACACTGAAGCTTTCTTT. Protein sequence: CASRGFLRDTEAFF.

The rearrangement uses TRBV19 and TRBJ1-2; D is unresolved. The germline CDR1 and CDR2 sequences are LNHDA and SQIVND (reference sequence). V gave up 9 bases and J gave up 1 base, with 15 bases separating them. CDR3 length: 14 residues. CDR3 region: CASAETENNYGYTF. The CDR3 nucleotides are TGTGCCAGCGCGGAGACTGAGAATAACTATGGCTACACCTTC.

The V gene is TRBV7-9, the J gene TRBJ2-7, with 7 bases identical to TRBD1. The germline V gene has CDR1 SEHNR and CDR2 FQNEAQ (reference sequence). The CDR3 contains 15 residues. J lost 0 bases, V lost 2 bases, and 4 bases had no gene match. CDR3 sequence (DNA): TGTGCCAGCAGCTTAATTGGGACAGTCTCCTACGAGCAGTACTTC. Translated, it gives CASSLIGTVSYEQYF.

V usage is TRBV7-9 and J usage is TRBJ1-1, with a tentative D call TRBD1 (5 bases). This CDR3 spans 13 amino acids. Per the germline V gene, CDR1 is SEHNR and CDR2 is FQNEAQ (reference sequence). With 7 bases removed from V and 10 bases from J, the gap between germline ends came to 19 bases. CDR3 DNA: TGTGCCAGCACCCTGATGGAGGGACGTCGAGCTTTCTTT. Its translation: CASTLMEGRRAFF.

This clone showed up just once. The chain employs TRBV23-1 and TRBJ1-2, with a weak D call TRBD1 (6 bases). TRBV23-1 is an ORF for which the function is uncertain. With 4 bases removed from V and 1 base from J, the gap between germline ends came to 19 bases. The CDR3 contains 17 residues. In nucleotides, the CDR3 is TGCGCCAGCAGTCTCTCAGGGCGGGGGGCAATTAACTATGGCTACACCTTC. Translation gives CASSLSGRGAINYGYTF.

The rearrangement uses TRBV6-5 and TRBJ2-1; tentatively, D is TRBD2 (7 bases). V gave up 8 bases and J gave up 2 bases, with 10 bases separating them. The germline V gene encodes CDR1 MNHEY and CDR2 SVGAGI. This CDR3 comprises 13 residues. This CDR3 reads CASGGDTYNEQFF. The CDR3 coding sequence is TGTGCCAGCGGGGGGGACACCTACAATGAGCAGTTCTTC.

This clone was observed a single time. The J gene is TRBJ2-3, the V gene TRBV18, with TRBD2 matching 12 bases. This CDR3 spans 15 amino acids. With V trimmed by 4 bases and J by 2 bases, 1 base remained unmatched. Germline V CDR1 and CDR2: KGHSH, LQKENI. The CDR3 bases are TGTGCCAGCTCACGGACTAGCGGGATCACAGATACGCAGTATTTT. Amino acids: CASSRTSGITDTQYF.

This chain links TRBV9 with TRBJ2-5; D is undetermined. Trimming stripped 1 base from V and 1 base from J, with 5 bases between. CDR1 and CDR2 from the germline V gene are SGDLS and YYNGEE. The CDR3 is 13 amino acids. Here the CDR3 reads CASSVRLQETQYF. CDR3 nucleotides: TGTGCCAGCAGCGTAAGACTCCAAGAGACCCAGTACTTC. Based on the CDR3 plus reference TRBV9 and TRBJ2-5, the full variable domain is DSGVTQTPKHLITATGQRVTLRCSPRSGDLSVYWYQQSLDQGLQFLIQYYNGEERAKGNILERFSAQQFPDLHSELNLSSLELGDSALYFCASSVRLQETQYFGPGTRLLVL.

The CDR3 loop reads CASRQPAGNTEAFF. The CDR3 bases are TGTGCCAGCAGACAACCCGCAGGGAACACTGAAGCTTTCTTT. The chain uses TRBV28 and TRBJ1-1, with D hard to call. This CDR3 contains 14 residues. Germline V gives CDR1 MDHEN, CDR2 SYDVKM. V lost 6 bases to trimming and J lost 1 base, with 12 bases between them.

The chain links TRBV9 to TRBJ1-2, with 7 bases matching TRBD1. With 3 bases clipped from V and 7 bases from J, the junction kept 9 bases outside the gene matches. The CDR3 runs to 14 residues. Germline V CDR1 and CDR2: SGDLS, YYNGEE. The CDR3 spells CASSAHDRAVGYTF. The CDR3 DNA reads as TGTGCCAGCAGCGCCCATGACAGGGCTGTTGGCTACACCTTC.

The chain employs TRBV4-1 and TRBJ2-5; 12 bases match TRBD2. The V gene's germline CDR1 is MGHRA and CDR2 YSYEKL. V lost 3 bases to trimming and J lost 4 bases; unmatched junction nucleotides: 6. The CDR3 runs 16 residues. CDR3 sequence: CASSQPSGGASETQYF. The CDR3 nucleotides are TGCGCCAGCAGCCAGCCTAGCGGGGGGGCATCAGAGACCCAGTACTTC.

V gene TRBV19 combines with J gene TRBJ1-3; D might be TRBD1 (5 bases). CDR1 and CDR2 from the germline V gene are LNHDA and SQIVND (reference sequence). The CDR3 loop spans 13 amino acids. Trimming removed 9 bases at V and 3 bases at J, with 12 bases between. Here the CDR3 DNA reads TGTGCCAGAACCCAAGGGGTTGGAAACACCATATATTTT. Translating it yields CARTQGVGNTIYF.

This sequence joins TRBV5-6 and TRBJ2-7, with 12 bases lining up with TRBD2. The trim removed 4 bases at V and 2 bases at J, leaving 4 bases unmatched. Germline V gene sequence: CDR1 SGHDT, CDR2 YYEEEE. The CDR3 has 15 residues. CDR3: CASSLRLAGAYEQYF. CDR3 nucleotide sequence: TGTGCCAGCAGCCTTCGACTAGCGGGAGCCTACGAGCAGTACTTC. Combining the CDR3 with reference TRBV5-6 and TRBJ2-7 gives the whole variable domain DAGVTQSPTHLIKTRGQQVTLRCSPKSGHDTVSWYQQALGQGPQFIFQYYEEEERQRGNFPDRFSGHQFPNYSSELNVNALLLGDSALYLCASSLRLAGAYEQYFGPGTRLTVT.

This sequence joins TRBV9 and TRBJ2-1; possible D gene TRBD1, 5 bases. Trimming stripped 0 bases from V and 5 bases from J, with 12 bases between. From germline, CDR1 is SGDLS and CDR2 YYNGEE. This CDR3 has 15 residues. CDR3 DNA: TGTGCCAGCAGCGTAGCCCAGGGAAGTCACAATGAGCAGTTCTTC. This sequence encodes CASSVAQGSHNEQFF.

This clone was seen a single time. The junction departs from germline at one end; a sequencing error may be responsible. This chain links TRBV28 with TRBJ1-2, with a tentative D call TRBD1 (6 bases). The germline gives CDR1 MDHEN, CDR2 SYDVKM. The CDR3 consists of 14 residues. CDR3 nucleotide sequence: TGTGCCAGCAGTCCGACAGGTCCTAATTATGGCTACACCTTC. This sequence encodes CASSPTGPNYGYTF.

The J gene is TRBJ1-2, the V gene TRBV6-5; D remains ambiguous. Germline CDR1 is MNHEY and CDR2 is SVGAGI. V was clipped by 6 bases and J by 0 bases, with 11 bases between them. The CDR3 has 14 amino acids. CDR3 DNA: TGTGCCAGCAGAAAGAGCAAAGCTAACTATGGCTACACCTTC. This gives the protein CASRKSKANYGYTF.

This chain connects TRBV6-1 to TRBJ1-2, with D perhaps TRBD1 (6 bases). The CDR3 has 13 residues. Trimming cost V 7 bases and J 4 bases, with 13 bases left between them. Germline CDR1 MNHNS, CDR2 SASEGT. CDR3 bases: TGTGCCAGCACCCGGGACACCCCCTATGGCTACACCTTC. It codes for CASTRDTPYGYTF.